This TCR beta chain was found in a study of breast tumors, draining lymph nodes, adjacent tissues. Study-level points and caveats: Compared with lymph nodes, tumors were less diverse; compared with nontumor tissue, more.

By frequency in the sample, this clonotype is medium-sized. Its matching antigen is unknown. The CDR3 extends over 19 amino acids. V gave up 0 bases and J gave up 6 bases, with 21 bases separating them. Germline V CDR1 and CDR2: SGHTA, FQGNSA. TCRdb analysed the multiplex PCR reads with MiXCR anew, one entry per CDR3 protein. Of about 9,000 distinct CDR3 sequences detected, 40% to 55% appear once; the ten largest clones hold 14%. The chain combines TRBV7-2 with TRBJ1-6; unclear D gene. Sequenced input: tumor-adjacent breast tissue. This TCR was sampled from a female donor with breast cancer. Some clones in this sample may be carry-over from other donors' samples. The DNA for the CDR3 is TGTGCCAGCAGCTTAGCTGCGGAGGGCAGCCTAGGGCTTAATTCACCCCTCCACTTT. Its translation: CASSLAAEGSLGLNSPLHF.